This T cell receptor beta chain was sequenced during a study of T cells in localized non-small cell lung cancer. From germline, CDR1 is LNHDA and CDR2 SQIVND (reference sequence). V was pared by 6 bases and J by 5 bases, with 8 bases of the junction left unmatched. The CDR3 spans 14 residues. The data were produced by immunoSEQ multiplex PCR, yet TCRdb's version contains in-frame clones alone and is incomplete. The sample carries 1,300 to 1,500 clones, about 23% recorded once. Remarks on this clone: What it binds is not known.

Whole-study results and caveats: Sequencing, confined to only one tumor region, leaves heterogeneity possible. Out of the top 100 tumor clones, a median approximately 57 were seen in adjacent lung. Tumor trailed uninvolved adjacent lung in T cell clonality, which peaked there.

This chain connects TRBV19 to TRBJ2-5; the match to TRBD1 covers 8 bases. This clonotype was sampled from a woman aged 40 to 75 with stage I lung adenocarcinoma. This specimen consisted of lung tumor tissue, obtained before any cancer treatment. The CDR3 loop reads CASRVGQAGETQYF. The CDR3, as DNA: TGTGCCAGTAGGGTGGGACAGGCCGGGGAGACCCAGTACTTC.